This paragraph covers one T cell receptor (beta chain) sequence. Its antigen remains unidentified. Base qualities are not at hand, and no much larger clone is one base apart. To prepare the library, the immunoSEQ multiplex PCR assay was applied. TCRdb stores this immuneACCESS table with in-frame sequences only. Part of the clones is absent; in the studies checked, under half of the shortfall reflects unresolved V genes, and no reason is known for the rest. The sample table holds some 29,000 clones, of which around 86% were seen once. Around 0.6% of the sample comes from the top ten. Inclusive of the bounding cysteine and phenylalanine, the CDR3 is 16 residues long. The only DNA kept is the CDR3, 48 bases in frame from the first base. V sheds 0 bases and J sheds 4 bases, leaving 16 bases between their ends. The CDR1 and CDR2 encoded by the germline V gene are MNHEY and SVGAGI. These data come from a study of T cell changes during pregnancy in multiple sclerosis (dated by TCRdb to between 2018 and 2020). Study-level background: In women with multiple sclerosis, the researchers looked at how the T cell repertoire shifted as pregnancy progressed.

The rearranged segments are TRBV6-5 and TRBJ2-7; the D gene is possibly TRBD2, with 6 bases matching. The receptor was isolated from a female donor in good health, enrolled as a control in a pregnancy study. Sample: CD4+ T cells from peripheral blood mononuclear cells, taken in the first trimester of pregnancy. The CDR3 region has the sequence CASSYSIRDSSYEQYF. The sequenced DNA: TGTGCCAGCAGTTACTCGATCCGGGACTCATCGTACGAGCAGTACTTC.